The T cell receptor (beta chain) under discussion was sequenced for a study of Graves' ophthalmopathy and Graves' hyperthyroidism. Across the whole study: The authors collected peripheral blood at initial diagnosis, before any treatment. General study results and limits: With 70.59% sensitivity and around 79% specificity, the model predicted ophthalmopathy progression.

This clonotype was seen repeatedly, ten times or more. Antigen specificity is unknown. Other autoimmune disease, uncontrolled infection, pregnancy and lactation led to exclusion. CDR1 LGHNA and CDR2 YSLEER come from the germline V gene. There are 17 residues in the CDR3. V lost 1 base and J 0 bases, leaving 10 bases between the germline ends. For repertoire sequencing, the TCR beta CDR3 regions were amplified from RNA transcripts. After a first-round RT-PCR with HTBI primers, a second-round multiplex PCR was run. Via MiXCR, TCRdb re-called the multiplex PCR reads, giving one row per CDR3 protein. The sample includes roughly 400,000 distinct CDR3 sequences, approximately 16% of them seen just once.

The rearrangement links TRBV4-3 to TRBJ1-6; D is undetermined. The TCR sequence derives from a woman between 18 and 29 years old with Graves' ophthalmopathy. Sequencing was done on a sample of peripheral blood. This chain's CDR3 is CASSQVPEYSYNSPLHF. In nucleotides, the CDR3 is TGCGCCAGCAGCCAAGTTCCAGAGTACTCCTATAATTCACCCCTCCACTTT.